This paragraph reports one T cell receptor beta chain. Its recognized antigen is unknown. No clone much larger than this one lies a single base away; base qualities are absent. In the prospective study, participants were roughly 18 to 90 years old, resided in 25 or so geographic areas of the United States, and were enrolled through a virtual design. Cohort assignment in the prospective study relied on participant-reported clinical history from a screening survey and a study questionnaire. Each participant in the prospective study had whole blood, serum and a nasopharyngeal or oropharyngeal swab collected by mobile phlebotomists. Over a 2-month period, participants in the prospective study had the option of providing additional blood draws and questionnaires. Before DNA extraction, blood samples from the prospective study were shipped at room temperature or frozen. This sample is part of a study of blood T cell repertoires in COVID-19 (dated by TCRdb to 2018 to 2020). At the level of the whole study: Collaborator samples came from the United States, Italy and Spain and covered acute and convalescent phases of COVID-19. The samples were drawn from the first 160 participants of the ongoing ImmuneRACE study and from 950 to 1,500 subjects provided by 6 global collaborators. The repertoires were released in a freely available public database meant as a resource for research on the immune response to SARS-CoV-2. Sample metadata almost always included a de-identified subject ID, COVID-19 status, age in years and sex. Deeply sampled blood TCRbeta repertoires from subjects exposed to, actively infected with, or recovered from COVID-19 were included in the dataset. Where available, HLA class I and class II types were taken from metadata supplied by the sample provider and were not determined by assay-based typing. The prospective study material was composed of cDNA or gDNA derived from T cells, B-cell-depleted T cells, or PBMCs.

TCRbeta CDR3 regions were amplified from genomic DNA using the immunoSEQ Assay, a bias-controlled multiplex PCR. Regarding the original processing steps: The number of nucleated cells in each sample was estimated from the amplification of reference gene primers within the assay. Sequence reads were collapsed and filtered to measure the absolute abundance of every unique TCRbeta CDR3 rearrangement. For each sample, productive Simpson clonality was calculated as the square root of Simpson's diversity index over productive rearrangements. The table comes from immuneACCESS by way of TCRdb, which keeps in-frame sequences with V and J called. Part of the clones is missing from these tables; in studies checked, under half for an unresolved V gene and the rest for unknown reasons. That table gives V, J and clone size, and the DNA gave D and trimming. In all, the sample holds roughly 140,000 clones, and roughly 90% of those were seen once. The biggest ten clones account for 1.2% of the sample.

The CDR3 has 14 amino acids, counting the end cysteine and phenylalanine. The DNA shown is the 42-base CDR3, in frame from base 1. Relative to germline, V is 1 base shorter and J is 1 base shorter, with 6 bases between their ends. CDR1 and CDR2 were assigned from the germline V gene as SGHTA and FQGNSA. What the study reported, not specific to this receptor: The amount of clinical and demographic metadata varied by source and participant and was provided uncurated.

The specimen was PBMCs or T cells enriched from blood (not recorded which). This receptor was obtained from a young woman with acute COVID-19. The chain employs TRBV7-2 and TRBJ2-3, with TRBD1 as a weak D call on 5 bases. The nucleotide sequence is given as TGTGCCAGCAGCTTAGTGGGGCGCACAGATACGCAGTATTTT. This is translated as CASSLVGRTDTQYF.